This T cell receptor (beta chain) was obtained from a study of blood T cell repertoires in COVID-19. Background on the study: Material from acute and convalescent COVID-19 was sourced from the United States, Italy and Spain. PBMCs, B-cell-depleted T cells, or T cells were the source of the cDNA or gDNA that made up the material.

Original processing methods: Estimated nucleated cell counts came from reference gene primer amplification. This table comes from immunoSEQ multiplex PCR, and its TCRdb copy is limited to in-frame clones, with some not included. V, J and clone size reflect that table, while D and trimming were determined from the DNA. The top ten hold about 12% of the sample, which has about 90,000 clones, approximately 80% seen once. This CDR3 contains 13 residues. Trimming took off 6 bases at V and 4 bases at J, with 10 bases between the two ends. The germline V gene has CDR1 MNHEY and CDR2 SVGAGI. This TCR was recovered from a human donor in a cohort sampled during active COVID-19. The J gene is TRBJ1-5, the V gene TRBV6-5; D is undetermined. The source material was peripheral blood. The CDR3 DNA reads TGTGCCAGCAGCCTGCACCGGAATCAGCCCCAGCATTTT. Translating it yields CASSLHRNQPQHF.